These 10 T cell receptor beta chains originate from one sample sequenced in a study of CD8 T cells in ankylosing spondylitis. TCRdb re-analysed the 5' RACE reads in MiXCR, keeping a single row per CDR3 protein. This sample has 250,000 to 400,000 distinct CDR3 sequences, with roughly 10% found just once. Sequencing used blood, either unsorted or a sorted T cell fraction (not recorded which). The receptors stem from a female donor with ankylosing spondylitis or in good health (not recorded which).

This clonotype was observed many times. This chain links TRBV12-3 or TRBV12-4 with TRBJ1-1; TRBD1 is a possible D gene (6 bases). With 7 bases removed from V and 0 bases from J, the gap between germline ends came to 12 bases. The CDR3 sequence is 14 residues long. The CDR3 loop reads CASTIQGVNTEAFF. Written as DNA, the CDR3 is TGTGCCAGCACCATACAGGGAGTGAACACTGAAGCTTTCTTT.

The genes are TRBV12-3 or TRBV12-4 and TRBJ1-6; the D is unclear. V shed 3 bases and J shed 10 bases, with 16 bases lying between them. The CDR3 has 15 amino acids. The CDR3 here is CASSLFSNGRSPLHF. DNA for the CDR3: TGTGCCAGCAGTTTGTTTTCAAATGGGCGGTCACCCCTCCACTTT.

V is TRBV6-5 and J is TRBJ1-1, with D perhaps TRBD1 (6 bases). V dropped 1 base and J dropped 3 bases, with 18 bases sitting between them. From germline, CDR1 is MNHEY and CDR2 SVGAGI. CDR3 length equals 17 residues. Here the CDR3 reads CASSYLVGGAADTEAFF. The CDR3 DNA follows: TGTGCCAGCAGTTACTTGGTAGGGGGGGCGGCGGACACTGAAGCTTTCTTT.

Only a few counts were recorded for this clonotype. This chain links TRBV5-6 with TRBJ2-5; no clear D. Germline CDR1 and CDR2: SGHDT and YYEEEE. This CDR3 spans 16 amino acids. V was pared by 3 bases and J by 5 bases, with 20 bases between. The CDR3 nucleotides are TGTGCCAGCAGCTATAGGGCAGCAGACGGGTCGGAGACCCAGTACTTC. Translated, it gives CASSYRAADGSETQYF.

This clonotype was picked up many times. The chain combines TRBV20-1 with TRBJ2-1; TRBD1 or TRBD2 may be the D gene (5 bases each). This CDR3 has 13 residues. Germline V CDR1 and CDR2: DFQATT, SNEGSKA (reference sequence). V gave up 7 bases and J gave up 5 bases, with 15 bases separating them. For the CDR3, the DNA is TGCAGTGTAACTAGGGGTCTGAACAATGAGCAGTTCTTC. Protein product: CSVTRGLNNEQFF.

This clonotype was counted many times. J is TRBJ1-2 and V is TRBV28; tentative D call: TRBD1 (5 bases). Germline lookup yields CDR1 MDHEN and CDR2 SYDVKM. V was clipped by 4 bases and J by 8 bases, with 14 bases between them. This CDR3 contains 13 residues. The CDR3 is CASSSRQGRGYTF. The CDR3 nucleotides read TGTGCCAGCAGTTCAAGGCAGGGACGGGGCTACACCTTC.

This clonotype was detected many times. This rearrangement joins TRBV20-1 to TRBJ2-1, with 7 positions matching TRBD2. V shed 5 bases, J shed 6 bases, and the junction held 7 bases outside the gene matches. Germline CDR1 reads DFQATT; CDR2 reads SNEGSKA (reference sequence). There are 13 residues in the CDR3. The CDR3 nucleotides read TGCAGTGCTCCCCTGGGGGGGGGCAATGAGCAGTTCTTC. Residues: CSAPLGGGNEQFF.

This clonotype was picked up a small number of times. The chain links TRBV7-9 to TRBJ2-1; 8 bases map to TRBD1. This CDR3 spans 13 amino acids. Germline V lookup: CDR1 SEHNR, CDR2 FQNEAQ (reference sequence). Trimming took 7 bases from V and 15 from J; bases not matched to a gene: 14. CDR3 loop: CASTKAEAGGPFF. CDR3 nucleotide sequence: TGTGCCAGCACCAAAGCGGAGGCAGGGGGCCCGTTCTTC.

This clonotype was seen at least ten times. The gene calls are TRBV5-1 and TRBJ2-2; no clear D gene. Germline assignment: CDR1 SGHRS and CDR2 YFSETQ. The CDR3 contains 13 residues. The V and J ends lost 3 bases and 1 base respectively, with 4 bases between them. The chain's CDR3 is CASSSQNTGELFF. For the CDR3, the DNA is TGCGCCAGCAGCTCACAGAACACCGGGGAGCTGTTTTTT.

The sample holds many counts of this clonotype. The CDR3 loop reads CASRWGADSNQPQHF. The CDR3 DNA reads as TGTGCCAGCAGGTGGGGCGCCGATAGCAATCAGCCCCAGCATTTT. The chain joins TRBV12-3 or TRBV12-4 to TRBJ1-5, with a possible D match to TRBD1 (5 bases). The CDR3 runs to 15 residues. V was pared by 6 bases and J by 0 bases, with 12 bases between.